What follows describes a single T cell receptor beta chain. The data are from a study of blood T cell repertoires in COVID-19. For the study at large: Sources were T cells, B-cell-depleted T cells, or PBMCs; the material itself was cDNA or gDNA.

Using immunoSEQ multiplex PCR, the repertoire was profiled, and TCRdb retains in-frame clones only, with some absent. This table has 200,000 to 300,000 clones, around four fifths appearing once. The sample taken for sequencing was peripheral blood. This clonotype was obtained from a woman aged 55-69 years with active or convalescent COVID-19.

The CDR3 nucleotides are TGTGCCAGCAGTTGGGGGGGGGATACGCAGTATTTT. Translating gives CASSWGGDTQYF. The rearrangement uses TRBV6-6 and TRBJ2-3, with TRBD2 identical over 7 bases. CDR1 MNHNY and CDR2 SVGAGI come from the germline V gene (reference sequence). V lost 4 bases, J lost 6 bases, and 1 base stayed unmatched. This CDR3 contains 12 residues.